This TCR beta chain was recorded in a study of blood T cell repertoires in COVID-19. Turning to the study itself: PBMCs, B-cell-depleted T cells, or T cells provided the cDNA or gDNA that made up the material.

Under the authors' procedure: Using reference gene primer amplification, nucleated cell counts were estimated. Method: immunoSEQ multiplex PCR; TCRdb's copy keeps in-frame clones and lacks some. From that table come the V and J calls and clone size; the DNA was used to work out D and trimming. The table shows around 53,000 clones, with 80% to 90% occurring only once. The CDR3 covers 14 residues. CDR1 and CDR2 from the germline V gene are PRHDT and FYEKMQ (reference sequence). V was cut by 5 bases and J by 3 bases, with 14 bases left in between. Material for sequencing was peripheral blood. The V gene is TRBV13, the J gene TRBJ2-7; weak D call: TRBD1 (6 bases). This clonotype was obtained from an older woman with COVID-19, enrolled during active disease. Here the CDR3 DNA reads TGTGCCAGCAGCCTTCGGACAGACTACTACGAGCAGTACTTC. Its translation: CASSLRTDYYEQYF.